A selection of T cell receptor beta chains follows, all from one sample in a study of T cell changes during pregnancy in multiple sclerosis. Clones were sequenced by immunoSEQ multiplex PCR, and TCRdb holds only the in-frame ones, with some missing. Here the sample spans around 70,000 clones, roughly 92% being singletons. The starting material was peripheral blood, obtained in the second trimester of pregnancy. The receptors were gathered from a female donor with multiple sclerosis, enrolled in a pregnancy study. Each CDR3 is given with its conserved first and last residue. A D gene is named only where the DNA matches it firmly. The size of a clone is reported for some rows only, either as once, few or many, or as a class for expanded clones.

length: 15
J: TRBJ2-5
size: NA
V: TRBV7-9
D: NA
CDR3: CASSPVPGEAETQYF
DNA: TGTGCCAGCAGCCCAGTCCCGGGAGAAGCAGAGACCCAGTACTTC

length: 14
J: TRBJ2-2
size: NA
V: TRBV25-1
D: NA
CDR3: CASSVAENTGELFF
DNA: TGTGCCAGCAGTGTAGCGGAGAACACCGGGGAGCTGTTTTTT

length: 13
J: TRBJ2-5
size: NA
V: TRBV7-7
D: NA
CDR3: CASSTRAGETQYF
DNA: TGTGCCAGCAGTACCAGGGCAGGGGAGACCCAGTACTTC

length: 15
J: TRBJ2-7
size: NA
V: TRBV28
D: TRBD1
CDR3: CASSSPGQAPYEQYF
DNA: TGTGCCAGCAGTTCCCCGGGACAGGCACCCTACGAGCAGTACTTC

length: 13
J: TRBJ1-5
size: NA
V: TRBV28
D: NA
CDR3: CASSSTLDRRRHF
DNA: TGTGCCAGCAGTTCTACCCTAGACAGACGGAGGCATTTT

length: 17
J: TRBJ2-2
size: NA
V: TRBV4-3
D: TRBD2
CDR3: CASSQDRGGDNTGELFF
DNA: TGCGCCAGCAGCCAAGATCGCGGGGGGGACAACACCGGGGAGCTGTTTTTT

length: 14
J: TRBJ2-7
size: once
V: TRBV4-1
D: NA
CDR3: CASSQVLTAYEQYF
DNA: TGCGCCAGCAGCCAAGTACTGACAGCCTACGAGCAGTACTTC

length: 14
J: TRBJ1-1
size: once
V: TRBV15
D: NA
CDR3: CATSTRDKNTEAFF
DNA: TGTGCCACCAGCACCCGGGACAAGAACACTGAAGCTTTCTTT

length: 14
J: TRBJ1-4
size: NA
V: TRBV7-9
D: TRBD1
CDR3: CASSSRGMNEKLFF
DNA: TGTGCCAGCAGCTCCAGGGGGATGAATGAAAAACTGTTTTTT

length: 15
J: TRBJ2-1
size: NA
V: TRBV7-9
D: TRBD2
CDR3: CASSSIAGGVGEQFF
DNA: TGTGCCAGCAGCTCTATAGCGGGGGGTGTAGGTGAGCAGTTCTTC

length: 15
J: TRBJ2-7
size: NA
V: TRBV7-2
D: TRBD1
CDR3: CASSSTPGQTYEQYF
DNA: TGTGCCAGCAGCTCAACTCCGGGACAGACCTACGAGCAGTACTTC

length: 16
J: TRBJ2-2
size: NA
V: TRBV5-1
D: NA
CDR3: CASSQEGSANTGELFF
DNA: TGCGCCAGCAGTCAGGAGGGGAGCGCGAACACCGGGGAGCTGTTTTTT

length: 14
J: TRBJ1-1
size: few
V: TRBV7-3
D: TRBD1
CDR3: CASSLTGGNTEAFF
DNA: TGTGCCAGCAGCTTGACAGGGGGAAACACTGAAGCTTTCTTT

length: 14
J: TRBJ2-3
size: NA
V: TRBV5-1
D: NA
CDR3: CASSLEPRTDTQYF
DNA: TGCGCCAGCAGCTTGGAGCCCCGCACAGATACGCAGTATTTT

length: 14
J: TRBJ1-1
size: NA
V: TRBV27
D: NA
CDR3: CASRGTLPGTEAFF
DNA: TGTGCCAGCAGAGGGACACTGCCTGGAACTGAAGCTTTCTTT

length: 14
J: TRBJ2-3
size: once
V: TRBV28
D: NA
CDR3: CASSLGGALDTQYF
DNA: TGTGCCAGCAGTTTAGGGGGGGCCTTAGATACGCAGTATTTT

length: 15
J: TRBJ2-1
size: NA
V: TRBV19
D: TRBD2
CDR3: CASSRGTRNYNEQFF
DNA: TGTGCCAGTAGTAGAGGGACTAGAAATTACAATGAGCAGTTCTTC

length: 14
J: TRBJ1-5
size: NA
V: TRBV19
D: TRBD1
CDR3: CASTPRDSGRPQHF
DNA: TGTGCCAGTACCCCCCGGGACAGCGGCCGGCCCCAGCATTTT

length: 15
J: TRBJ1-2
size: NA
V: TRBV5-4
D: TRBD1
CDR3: CASSPRDRSNYGYTF
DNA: TGTGCCAGCAGCCCCCGGGACAGAAGTAACTATGGCTACACCTTC

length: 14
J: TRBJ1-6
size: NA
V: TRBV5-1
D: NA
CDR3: CASSLVQTNSPLHF
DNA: TGCGCCAGCAGCTTGGTACAGACTAATTCACCCCTCCACTTT

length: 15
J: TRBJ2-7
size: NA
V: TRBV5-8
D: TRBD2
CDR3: CASSLTSGRAHEQYF
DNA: TGTGCCAGCAGCTTAACTAGCGGGAGAGCCCACGAGCAGTACTTC

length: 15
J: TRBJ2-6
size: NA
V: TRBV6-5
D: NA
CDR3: CASSYSRAGANVLTF
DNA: TGTGCCAGCAGTTACTCGAGGGCTGGGGCCAACGTCCTGACTTTC

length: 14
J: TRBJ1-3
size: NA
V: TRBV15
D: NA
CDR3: CATSRAGSGNTIYF
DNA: TGTGCCACCAGCAGAGCGGGATCTGGAAACACCATATATTTT

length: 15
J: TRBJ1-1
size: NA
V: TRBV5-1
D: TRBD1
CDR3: CASSGGQAMNTEAFF
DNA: TGCGCCAGCAGCGGGGGACAGGCCATGAACACTGAAGCTTTCTTT

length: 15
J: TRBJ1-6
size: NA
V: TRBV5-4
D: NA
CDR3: CASKNRSSYNSPLHF
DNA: TGTGCCAGCAAAAACCGGAGCTCCTATAATTCACCCCTCCACTTT

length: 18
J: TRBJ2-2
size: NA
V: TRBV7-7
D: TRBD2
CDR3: CASSSGLAGVSGTGELFF
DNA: TGTGCTAGCAGCTCTGGACTAGCGGGAGTGTCGGGCACCGGGGAGCTGTTTTTT

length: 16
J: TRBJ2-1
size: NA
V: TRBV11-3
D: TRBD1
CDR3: CASSPGGRTGNNEQFF
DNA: TGTGCCAGCAGCCCCGGGGGTAGGACAGGGAACAATGAGCAGTTCTTC

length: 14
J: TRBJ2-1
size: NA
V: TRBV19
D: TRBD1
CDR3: CASSTSTGDNEQFF
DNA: TGTGCCAGTAGTACCAGTACAGGGGACAATGAGCAGTTCTTC

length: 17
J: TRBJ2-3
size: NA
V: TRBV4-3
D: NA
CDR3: CASSQDSGAGEADTQYF
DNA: TGCGCCAGCAGCCAAGATTCAGGGGCGGGAGAGGCAGATACGCAGTATTTT

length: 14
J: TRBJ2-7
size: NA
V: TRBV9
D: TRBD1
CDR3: CASSGTTGGYEQYF
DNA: TGTGCCAGCAGCGGGACTACAGGGGGCTACGAGCAGTACTTC

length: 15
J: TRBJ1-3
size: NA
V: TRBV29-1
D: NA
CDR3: CSVKTGSGSGNTIYF
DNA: TGCAGCGTGAAAACAGGGTCGGGCTCTGGAAACACCATATATTTT

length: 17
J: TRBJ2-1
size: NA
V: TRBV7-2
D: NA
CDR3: CASSSGISGTNYNEQFF
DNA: TGTGCCAGCAGCTCCGGAATTAGCGGAACCAACTACAATGAGCAGTTCTTC

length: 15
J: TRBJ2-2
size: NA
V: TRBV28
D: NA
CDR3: CASSSGGQNTGELFF
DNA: TGTGCCAGCAGTTCGGGCGGACAGAACACCGGGGAGCTGTTTTTT

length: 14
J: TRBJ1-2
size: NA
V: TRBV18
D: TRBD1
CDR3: CASSSATGTVGYTF
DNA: TGTGCCAGCTCATCGGCCACCGGGACAGTTGGCTACACCTTC

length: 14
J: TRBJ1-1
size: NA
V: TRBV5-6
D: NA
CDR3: CASSLGFRDTEAFF
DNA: TGTGCCAGCAGCTTGGGGTTCCGCGACACTGAAGCTTTCTTT

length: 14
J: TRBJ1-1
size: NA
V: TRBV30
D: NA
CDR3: CAWSVAHKNTEAFF
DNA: TGTGCCTGGAGTGTAGCCCATAAGAACACTGAAGCTTTCTTT

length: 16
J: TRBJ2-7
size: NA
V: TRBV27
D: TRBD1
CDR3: CASSTSRTGWRSEQYF
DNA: TGTGCCAGCAGCACCTCCCGGACAGGGTGGAGGAGCGAGCAGTACTTC

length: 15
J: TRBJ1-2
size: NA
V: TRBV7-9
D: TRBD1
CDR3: CASSSGQGARSGYTF
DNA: TGTGCCAGCAGCTCGGGACAGGGGGCGCGGAGTGGCTACACCTTC

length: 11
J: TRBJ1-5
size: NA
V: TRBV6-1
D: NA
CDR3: CASRGNQPQHF
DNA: TGTGCCAGCCGGGGTAATCAGCCCCAGCATTTT

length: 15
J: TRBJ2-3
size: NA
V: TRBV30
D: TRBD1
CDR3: CAWSPGQGTTDTQYF
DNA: TGTGCCTGGAGCCCGGGACAGGGGACGACAGATACGCAGTATTTT

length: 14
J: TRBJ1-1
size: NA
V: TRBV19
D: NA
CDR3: CASTSGLGNTEAFF
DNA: TGTGCCAGTACCAGCGGGCTCGGGAACACTGAAGCTTTCTTT

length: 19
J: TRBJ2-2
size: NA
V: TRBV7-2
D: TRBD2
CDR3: CASSALRLAGGRITGELFF
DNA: TGTGCCAGCAGCGCTCTCCGACTAGCGGGAGGGCGGATCACCGGGGAGCTGTTTTTT